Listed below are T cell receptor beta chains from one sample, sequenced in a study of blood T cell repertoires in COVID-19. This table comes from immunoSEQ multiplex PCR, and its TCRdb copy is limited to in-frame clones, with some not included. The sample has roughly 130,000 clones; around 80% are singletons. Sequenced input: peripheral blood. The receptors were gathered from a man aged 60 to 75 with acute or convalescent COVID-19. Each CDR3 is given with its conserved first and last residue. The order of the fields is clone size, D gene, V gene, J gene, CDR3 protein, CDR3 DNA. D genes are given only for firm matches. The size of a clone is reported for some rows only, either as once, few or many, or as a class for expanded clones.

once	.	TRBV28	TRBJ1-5	CASSSPTGMGNQPQHF	TGTGCCAGCAGTTCACCTACAGGTATGGGCAATCAGCCCCAGCATTTT
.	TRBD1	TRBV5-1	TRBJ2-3	CASRTGTGEVTQYF	TGCGCCAGCAGGACCGGGACAGGGGAGGTTACGCAGTATTTT
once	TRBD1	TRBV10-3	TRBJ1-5	CAISSGTDSNQPQHF	TGTGCCATCAGCAGTGGGACAGATAGCAATCAGCCCCAGCATTTT
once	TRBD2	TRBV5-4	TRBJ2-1	CANQPEAGAGHEQFF	TGTGCCAACCAACCCGAAGCGGGAGCGGGACATGAGCAGTTCTTC
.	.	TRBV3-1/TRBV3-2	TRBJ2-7	CASSQVGGKNEQYF	TGTGCCAGCAGCCAAGTTGGCGGGAAGAACGAGCAGTACTTC
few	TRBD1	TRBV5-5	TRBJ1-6	CASSLYSGGSYNSPLHF	TGTGCCAGCAGCTTGTATTCAGGGGGCTCCTATAATTCACCCCTCCACTTT
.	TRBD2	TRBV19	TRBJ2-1	CASNSGRAFEQFF	TGTGCCAGTAACAGCGGGAGGGCCTTTGAGCAGTTCTTC
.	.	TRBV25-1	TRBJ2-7	CASSDQGYEQYF	TGTGCCAGCAGTGACCAGGGCTACGAGCAGTACTTC
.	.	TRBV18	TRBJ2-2	CASSPDRQTNTGELFF	TGTGCCAGCTCACCCGACAGACAGACGAACACCGGGGAGCTGTTTTTT
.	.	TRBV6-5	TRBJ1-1	CASAVNTEAFF	TGTGCCAGCGCAGTGAACACTGAAGCTTTCTTT
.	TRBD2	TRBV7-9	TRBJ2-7	CASSSGLAAPYEQYF	TGTGCCAGCAGCTCGGGACTAGCGGCCCCCTACGAGCAGTACTTC
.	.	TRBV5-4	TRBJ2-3	CASSYPMVSEEDTQYF	TGTGCCAGCAGTTACCCCATGGTCAGCGAGGAGGATACGCAGTATTTT
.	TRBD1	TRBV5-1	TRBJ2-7	CASRSGTGSYEQYF	TGCGCCAGCAGATCAGGGACAGGATCCTACGAGCAGTACTTC
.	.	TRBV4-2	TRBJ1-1	CASSQDSWNTEAFF	TGTGCCAGCAGCCAAGACTCTTGGAACACTGAAGCTTTCTTT
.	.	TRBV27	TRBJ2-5	CASAARLETQYF	TGTGCCAGCGCTGCGCGGTTGGAGACCCAGTACTTC
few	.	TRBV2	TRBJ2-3	CASTPGFADTQYF	TGTGCCAGCACCCCGGGGTTCGCAGATACGCAGTATTTT
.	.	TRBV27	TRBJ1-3	CASSLNRYSGNTIYF	TGTGCCAGCAGTTTAAATCGCTACTCTGGAAACACCATATATTTT
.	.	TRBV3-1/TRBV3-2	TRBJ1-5	CASSQGGGNQPQHF	TGTGCCAGCAGCCAAGGGGGGGGGAATCAGCCCCAGCATTTT
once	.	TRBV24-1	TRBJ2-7	CATRRACYEQYF	TGTGCCACCAGGCGGGCTTGCTACGAGCAGTACTTC
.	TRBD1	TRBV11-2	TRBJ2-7	CASSSAGTGREQYF	TGTGCCAGCAGCTCGGCCGGGACAGGGAGGGAGCAGTACTTC
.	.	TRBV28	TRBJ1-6	CASSLKLSPLHF	TGTGCCAGCAGTTTAAAACTTTCACCCCTCCACTTT
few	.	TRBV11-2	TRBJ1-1	CASSWRNEAFF	TGTGCCAGCAGCTGGCGGAATGAAGCTTTCTTT
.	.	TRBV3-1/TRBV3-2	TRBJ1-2	CASSHLNPRENGYTF	TGTGCCAGCAGCCATCTAAATCCCAGGGAAAATGGCTACACCTTC
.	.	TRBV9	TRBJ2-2	CASSVAGTGELFF	TGTGCCAGCAGCGTAGCGGGGACCGGGGAGCTGTTTTTT
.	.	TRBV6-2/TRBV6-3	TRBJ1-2	CASSGQMANYGYTF	TGTGCCAGCAGTGGACAAATGGCTAACTATGGCTACACCTTC
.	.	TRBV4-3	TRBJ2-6	CASSQDLRSGANVLTF	TGCGCCAGCAGCCAAGATCTCCGGTCTGGGGCCAACGTCCTGACTTTC
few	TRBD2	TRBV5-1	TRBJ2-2	CASSLLSVAGTSTGELFF	TGCGCCAGCAGCCTTCTGTCGGTAGCGGGGACAAGCACCGGGGAGCTGTTTTTT
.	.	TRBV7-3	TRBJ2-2	CASSSTRTGELFF	TGTGCCAGCAGCTCGACTAGGACCGGGGAGCTGTTTTTT
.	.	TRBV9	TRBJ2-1	CASTSGGGEQFF	TGTGCCAGCACTTCCGGAGGAGGTGAGCAGTTCTTC
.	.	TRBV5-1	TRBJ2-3	CASSLQGADTQYF	TGCGCCAGCAGCTTACAGGGAGCAGATACGCAGTATTTT
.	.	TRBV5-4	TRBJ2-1	CASSLVTYNEQFF	TGTGCCAGCAGCTTGGTCACCTACAATGAGCAGTTCTTC
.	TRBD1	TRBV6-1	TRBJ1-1	CASSEDGGQGWSEAFF	TGTGCCAGCAGTGAAGATGGGGGACAGGGATGGTCTGAAGCTTTCTTT
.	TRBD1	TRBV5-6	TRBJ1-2	CASSAAGQADYGYTF	TGTGCCAGCAGCGCCGCCGGACAGGCTGACTATGGCTACACCTTC
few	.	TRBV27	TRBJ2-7	CASSLVWGGKTSYEQYF	TGTGCCAGCAGTTTAGTGTGGGGCGGGAAGACCTCCTACGAGCAGTACTTC
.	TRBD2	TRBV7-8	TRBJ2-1	CASQRGGSYNEQFF	TGTGCCAGCCAGCGGGGAGGCTCCTACAATGAGCAGTTCTTC
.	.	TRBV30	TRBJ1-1	CAQGQNTEAFF	TGTGCCCAGGGACAGAACACTGAAGCTTTCTTT
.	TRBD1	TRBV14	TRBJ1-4	CASSRSGGSTNEKLFF	TGTGCCAGCAGCCGTTCAGGGGGCTCAACTAATGAAAAACTGTTTTTT
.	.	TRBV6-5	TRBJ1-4	CASSLSFATNEKLFF	TGTGCCAGCAGTCTGTCTTTCGCAACTAATGAAAAACTGTTTTTT
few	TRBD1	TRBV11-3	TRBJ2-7	CASSLGQGAEQYF	TGTGCCAGCAGCTTAGGACAGGGGGCCGAGCAGTACTTC
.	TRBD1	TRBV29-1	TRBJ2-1	CSVEDRSRTGQFF	TGCAGCGTTGAAGATCGTTCGAGGACAGGGCAGTTCTTC
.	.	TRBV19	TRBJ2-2	CASSHLGTGELFF	TGTGCCAGTAGTCACCTCGGCACCGGGGAGCTGTTTTTT
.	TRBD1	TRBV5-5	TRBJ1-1	CASSRRDRDFTEAFF	TGTGCCAGCAGCCGCCGGGACAGGGACTTCACTGAAGCTTTCTTT
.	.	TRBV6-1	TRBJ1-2	CASSEIGETGGYTF	TGTGCCAGCAGTGAAATTGGGGAGACCGGTGGCTACACCTTC
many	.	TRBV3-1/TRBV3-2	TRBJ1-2	CASSHGNYGYTF	TGTGCCAGCAGCCACGGGAACTATGGCTACACCTTC
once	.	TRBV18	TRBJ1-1	CASSPGWNTEAFF	TGTGCCAGCTCTCCGGGGTGGAACACTGAAGCTTTCTTT
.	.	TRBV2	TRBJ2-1	CASGADSIPYNEQFF	TGTGCCAGCGGAGCTGACAGTATCCCTTACAATGAGCAGTTCTTC
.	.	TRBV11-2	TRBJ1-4	CASSLRGSATNEKLFF	TGTGCCAGCAGCTTAAGGGGGTCGGCAACTAATGAAAAACTGTTTTTT
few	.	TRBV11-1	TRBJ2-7	CASSFEGSSYEQYF	TGTGCCAGCAGCTTTGAAGGGAGCTCCTACGAGCAGTACTTC
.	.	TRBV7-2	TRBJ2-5	CASSLARTAQETQYF	TGTGCCAGCAGCTTAGCCCGGACAGCCCAAGAGACCCAGTACTTC
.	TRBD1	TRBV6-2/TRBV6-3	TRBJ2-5	CASSYPDRAGDQETQYF	TGTGCCAGCAGTTACCCCGACAGGGCCGGGGACCAAGAGACCCAGTACTTC
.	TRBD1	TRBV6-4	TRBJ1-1	CASSRTGSLMNTEAFF	TGTGCCAGCAGCCGGACAGGGTCGCTTATGAACACTGAAGCTTTCTTT